The 6 T cell receptor beta chains in this list originate from one sample, sequenced in a study of monozygotic twins with inflammatory bowel disease. TCRdb reanalyzed the 5' RACE reads, giving one entry per CDR3 protein sequence and no DNA. This table lists over 350,000 distinct CDR3 sequences. Sequences were obtained from blood. Receptors originate from a human donor with ulcerative colitis or Crohn's disease, or a healthy co-twin of an affected twin (not recorded which).

The chain uses TRBV24-1 and TRBJ2-5; TCRdb reports TRBD1, a call that lacks DNA to check it against. This CDR3 spans 14 amino acids. Germline V CDR1 and CDR2: KGHDR, SFDVKD. CDR3 in amino acids: CATSDIRGWETQYF.

V usage is TRBV5-1 and J usage is TRBJ1-2; as DNA is missing, the TRBD1 call by TCRdb cannot be tested. The CDR3 runs to 16 residues. Germline CDR1 and CDR2: SGHRS and YFSETQ. This chain's CDR3 is CASSLGPGQGYYGYTF.

V gene TRBV11-2 combines with J gene TRBJ1-1. The CDR3 length is 16 residues. The germline V gene has CDR1 SGHAT and CDR2 FQNNGV. CDR3 protein: CASSLGPAGMNTEAFF.

V usage is TRBV5-1 and J usage is TRBJ1-5. CDR3 size: 13 residues. The germline V gene has CDR1 SGHRS and CDR2 YFSETQ. Here the CDR3 reads CASSPSGAQPQHF.

The chain uses TRBV30 and TRBJ2-1; checking the TCRdb D call of TRBD1 is not possible without DNA. The CDR3 has 15 amino acids. Germline assignment: CDR1 GTSNPN and CDR2 SVGIG (reference sequence). CDR3 sequence: CAWSEGQGLANEQFF.

The V and J genes are TRBV12-3 or TRBV12-4 and TRBJ2-5; the TCRdb call, TRBD1, lacks DNA for checking. The CDR3 has 14 residues. The CDR3 region is CASSLGPKRETQYF.